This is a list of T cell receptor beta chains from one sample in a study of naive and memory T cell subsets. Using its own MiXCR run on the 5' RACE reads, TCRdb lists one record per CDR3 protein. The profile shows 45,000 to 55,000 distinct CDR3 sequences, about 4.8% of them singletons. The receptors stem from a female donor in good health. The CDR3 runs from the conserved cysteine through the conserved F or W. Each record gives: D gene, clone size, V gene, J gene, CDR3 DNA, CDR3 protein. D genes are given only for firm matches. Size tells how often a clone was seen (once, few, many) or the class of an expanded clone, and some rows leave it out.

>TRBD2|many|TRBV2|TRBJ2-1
TGTGCCAGCAGTACCGGGACTACCTACAGTGGCTCCTACAATGAGCAGTTCTTC
CASSTGTTYSGSYNEQFF
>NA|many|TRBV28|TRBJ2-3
TGTGCCAGCAGGGGCTCCTACGGCACAGATACGCAGTATTTT
CASRGSYGTDTQYF
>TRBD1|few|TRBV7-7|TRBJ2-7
TGTGCCAGCAGCTCGGGACAGGGAACTCCCTACGAGCAGTACTTC
CASSSGQGTPYEQYF
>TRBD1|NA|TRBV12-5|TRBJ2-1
TGTGCTAGTGGTCCGGGACAGACCTTATACAATGAGCAGTTCTTC
CASGPGQTLYNEQFF
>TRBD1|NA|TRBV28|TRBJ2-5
TGTGCCAGCAGCCCTCGACAGGGGTGTGGGGAGACCCAGTACTTC
CASSPRQGCGETQYF
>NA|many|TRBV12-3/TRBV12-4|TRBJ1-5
TGTGCCAGCAGTTTTAAAGGGGGCAATCAGCCCCAGCATTTT
CASSFKGGNQPQHF
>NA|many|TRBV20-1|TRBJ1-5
TGCAGTGCTAGAGGGGAAGAAAGCAATCAGCCCCAGCATTTT
CSARGEESNQPQHF
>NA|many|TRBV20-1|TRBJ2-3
TGCAGTGCCCCCCGGGACAACTGGCGTGGGACAGATACGCAGTATTTT
CSAPRDNWRGTDTQYF
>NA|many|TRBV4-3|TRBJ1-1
TGCGCCAGCAGCCACGAGAGGGAGAACACTGAAGCTTTCTTT
CASSHERENTEAFF
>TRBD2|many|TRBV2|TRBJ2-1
TGTGCCAGCAGTGGTAGCGGGAGGTCCTACAATGAGCAGTTCTTC
CASSGSGRSYNEQFF
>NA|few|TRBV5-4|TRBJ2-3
TGTGCCAGCAGATCTAAATACACAGATACGCAGTATTTT
CASRSKYTDTQYF